The 4 T cell receptor beta chains below come from one sample, sequenced in a study of shared T cell receptors in the human thymus. Clones were sequenced by immunoSEQ multiplex PCR, and TCRdb holds only the in-frame ones, with some missing. The sample has about 380,000 clones; approximately 95% are singletons. Sequenced input: thymocytes. Source of these receptors: a human donor.

The CDR3 sequence: CASSYPLTSTDTQYF. The CDR3 coding sequence is TGTGCCAGCAGTTACCCCCTTACTAGCACAGATACGCAGTATTTT. V gene TRBV6-5 combines with J gene TRBJ2-3; D remains unclear. V lost 2 bases to trimming and J lost 0 bases, with 9 bases between them. Germline CDR1 MNHEY, CDR2 SVGAGI. The CDR3 length is 15 residues.

The J gene is TRBJ2-1, the V gene TRBV18; D not resolved. The V and J ends lost 2 bases and 1 base respectively, with 12 bases between them. Germline loops: CDR1 KGHSH, CDR2 LQKENI. CDR3 length: 16 residues. CDR3 in amino acids: CASSPSQRPSYNEQFF. In nucleotides, the CDR3 is TGTGCCAGCTCACCAAGTCAGCGACCGTCCTACAATGAGCAGTTCTTC.

The genes are TRBV19 and TRBJ1-5; 9 nucleotides align to TRBD1. V was clipped by 8 bases and J by 6 bases; unmatched bases: 8. There are 14 residues in the CDR3. CDR1 and CDR2 (germline): LNHDA, SQIVND (reference sequence). The CDR3 region is CASLGTGSSQPQHF. CDR3 nucleotide sequence: TGTGCCAGTTTGGGGACAGGGTCAAGTCAGCCCCAGCATTTT.

This clone was detected only a few times. The chain employs TRBV20-1 and TRBJ1-1, with D unresolved. There are 11 residues in the CDR3. Germline V CDR1 and CDR2: DFQATT, SNEGSKA (reference sequence). This CDR3 reads CRALGNTEAFF. Here the CDR3 DNA reads TGCAGGGCCCTAGGGAACACTGAAGCTTTCTTT.